Given below is one TCR beta chain in context. Its antigen remains unidentified. The data were obtained in a study of T-cell reconstitution after alpha-beta-depleted transplantation in children. General study findings and limits: A year had passed since transplant, and T-cell counts and diversity by then came mostly from newly produced T cells. After transplant, at about two months, alpha-beta T cells were reportedly derived from several hundred expanded graft clones. Day-60 TCRbeta diversity that was high in some patients was derived from surviving recipient T cells and thymic progenitors.

Per germline, CDR1 LGHNA and CDR2 YNFKEQ. V lost 1 base to trimming and J lost 4 bases; unmatched junction nucleotides: 6. This CDR3 region has 16 residues. It was with unique molecular identifiers that the TCRbeta library was prepared. TCRdb re-analysed the PCR reads in MiXCR, keeping a single row per CDR3 protein. The sample lists almost 600,000 distinct CDR3 sequences, around 27% occurring once. The source of this sequence is a boy younger than two with Wiskott-Aldrich syndrome, due to receive a stem cell transplant. The chain employs TRBV4-2 and TRBJ2-1; 8 bases line up with TRBD2. Material: PBMCs, obtained before TCRalphabeta/CD19-depleted stem cell transplant. CDR3 sequence reads: CASSQARLAGYNEQFF. DNA of the CDR3: TGTGCCAGCAGCCAAGCTCGTCTAGCGGGTTACAATGAGCAGTTCTTC.